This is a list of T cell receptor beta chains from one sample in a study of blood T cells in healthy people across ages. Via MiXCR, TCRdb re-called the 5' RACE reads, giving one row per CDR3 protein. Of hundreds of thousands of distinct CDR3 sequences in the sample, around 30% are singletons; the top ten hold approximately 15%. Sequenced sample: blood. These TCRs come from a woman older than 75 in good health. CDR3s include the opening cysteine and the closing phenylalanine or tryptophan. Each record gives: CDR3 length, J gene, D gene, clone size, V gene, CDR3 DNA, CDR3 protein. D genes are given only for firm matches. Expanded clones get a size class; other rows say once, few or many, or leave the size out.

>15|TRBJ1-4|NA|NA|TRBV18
TGTGCCAGCTCACCCGGGCAGGAGGCTAATGAAAAACTGTTTTTT
CASSPGQEANEKLFF
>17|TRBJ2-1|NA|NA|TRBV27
TGTGCCAGCAGTTCCCCCCTTCGGGGTCCCCTCTACAATGAGCAGTTCTTC
CASSSPLRGPLYNEQFF
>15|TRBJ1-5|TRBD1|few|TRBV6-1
TGTGCCAGCAGTAGCACCGGGACAGGTGGTCAGCCCCAGCATTTT
CASSSTGTGGQPQHF
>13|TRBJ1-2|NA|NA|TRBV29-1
TGCAGCGTTGAAGACGGCCAGAACTATGGCTACACCTTC
CSVEDGQNYGYTF
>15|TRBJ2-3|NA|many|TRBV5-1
TGCGCCAGCAGCTTGGATAGGGCCTCCACAGATACGCAGTATTTT
CASSLDRASTDTQYF
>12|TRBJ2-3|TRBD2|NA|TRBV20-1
TGCAGTATACTAGCGGGAACAGATACGCAGTATTTT
CSILAGTDTQYF
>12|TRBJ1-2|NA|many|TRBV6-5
TGTGCCAGCAGACTTAAAGTTGGGGGCTACACCTTC
CASRLKVGGYTF
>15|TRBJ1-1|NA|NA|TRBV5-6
TGTGCCAGCAGCGGAACGGGGAACATGGACGCTGAAGCTTTCTTT
CASSGTGNMDAEAFF
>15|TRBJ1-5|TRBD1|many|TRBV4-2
TGTGCCAGCAGCCAGGGACAGGGGGGCAATCAGCCCCAGCATTTT
CASSQGQGGNQPQHF
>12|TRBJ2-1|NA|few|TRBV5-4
TGTGCCAGCAGCGCCAGCGAAGAGACCCAGTTCTTC
CASSASEETQFF
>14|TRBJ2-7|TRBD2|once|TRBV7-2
TGTGCCAGCAGCCGCCCGGGGGGAGTCTACGAGCAGTACTTC
CASSRPGGVYEQYF
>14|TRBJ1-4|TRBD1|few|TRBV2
TGTGCCAGCAGAGGACAGGGGGTCGAGAGATGTCTGTTTTTT
CASRGQGVERCLFF
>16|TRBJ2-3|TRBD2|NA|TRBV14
TGTGCCAGCAGCCAGGAACGGGGGGGCCTCGCAGATACGCAGTATTTT
CASSQERGGLADTQYF
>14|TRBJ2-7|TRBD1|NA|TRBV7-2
TGTGCCAGCAGCGGACGGACAGGGGGCGACGAGCAGTACTTC
CASSGRTGGDEQYF
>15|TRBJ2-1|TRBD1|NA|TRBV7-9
TGTGCCAGCAGCATGTCAGGGACAGGGCGCAATGAGCAGTTCTTC
CASSMSGTGRNEQFF
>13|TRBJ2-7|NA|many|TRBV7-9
TGTGCCAGCAGCTTATGGGAGAGCCTCGAGCAGTACTTC
CASSLWESLEQYF
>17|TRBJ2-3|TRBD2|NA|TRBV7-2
TGTGCCAGCAGCCCTCCGGGACTAGCGGGGGGGGCAGATACGCAGTATTTT
CASSPPGLAGGADTQYF
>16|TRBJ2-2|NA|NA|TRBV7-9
TGTGCCAGCAGGAACCAGGGAAGAACGAACACCGGGGAGCTGTTTTTT
CASRNQGRTNTGELFF
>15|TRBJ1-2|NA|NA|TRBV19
TGTGCCAGTAGAAGCATGGTTGGAGTTAACTATGGCTACACCTTC
CASRSMVGVNYGYTF
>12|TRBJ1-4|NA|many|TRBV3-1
TGTGCCAGCAGCCAAGTGGGCGAAAAACTGTTTTTT
CASSQVGEKLFF
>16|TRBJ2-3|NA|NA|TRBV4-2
TGTGCCAGCAGCCAAGATGACGACCCTGGCACAGATACGCAGTATTTT
CASSQDDDPGTDTQYF
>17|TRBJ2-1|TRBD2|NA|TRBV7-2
TGTGCCAGCAGCTTAGGCCCGGGGGGGCCCAACTACAGTGGGCAGTTCTTC
CASSLGPGGPNYSGQFF
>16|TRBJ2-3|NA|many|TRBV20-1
TGCAGTGCTAGTGGAACGGGCGGGGCGAGCACAGATACGCAGTATTTT
CSASGTGGASTDTQYF
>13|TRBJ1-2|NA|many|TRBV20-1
TGCAGTGCTAGAGAGCTGATAAACTATGGCTACACCTTC
CSARELINYGYTF
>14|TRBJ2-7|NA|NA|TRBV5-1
TGCGTCAGCAGCTTAGGAGGGGGGGCCTACGAGCAGTACTTC
CVSSLGGGAYEQYF
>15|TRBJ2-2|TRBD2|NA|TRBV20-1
TGCAGTGCTAGAATCCGGGGGGGCATCACCGGGGAGCTGTTTTTT
CSARIRGGITGELFF
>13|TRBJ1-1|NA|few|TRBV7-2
TGTGCCAGCAGCCCGACATCTTTCGCAGGAGCTTTCTTT
CASSPTSFAGAFF
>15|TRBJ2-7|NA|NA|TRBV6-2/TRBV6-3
TGTGCCAGCTCCTTGGACGGGCAGAGCTCCTACGAGCAGTACTTC
CASSLDGQSSYEQYF
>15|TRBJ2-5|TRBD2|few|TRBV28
TGTGCCAGCAGTTTACTCAGCGGGGGGGCAAAGACCCAGTACTTC
CASSLLSGGAKTQYF
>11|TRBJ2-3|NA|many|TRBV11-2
TGTGCCAGCAGCCCCCTGGGAACGCAGTATTTT
CASSPLGTQYF
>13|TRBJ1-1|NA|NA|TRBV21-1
TGTGCCAGCAGCAAAGTGGGACCATACGAAGCTTTCTTT
CASSKVGPYEAFF
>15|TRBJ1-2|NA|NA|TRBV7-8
TGTGCCGGCAGCTCTTATGAGGGACGCGCTTATGGCTACACCTTC
CAGSSYEGRAYGYTF
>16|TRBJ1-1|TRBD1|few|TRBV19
TGTGCCAGTATCTCCTTTACTACAGGGGCGAACAGTGAAGCTTTCTTT
CASISFTTGANSEAFF
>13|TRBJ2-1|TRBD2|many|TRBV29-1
TGCAGCGTTGCGGTTGGCGGGGGACCTGAGCAGTTCTTC
CSVAVGGGPEQFF
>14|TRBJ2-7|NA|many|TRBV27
TGTGCCAGCAGTTTACAGGGCGGGGACTACGAGCAGTACTTC
CASSLQGGDYEQYF
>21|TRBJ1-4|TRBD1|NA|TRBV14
TGTGCCAGCAGCCAACGACCCAGAGAAGGGACAGCACCCTACCGCCTCAAAAAACTGTTTTTT
CASSQRPREGTAPYRLKKLFF
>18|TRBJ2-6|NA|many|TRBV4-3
TGCGCCAGCAGCCAAGATCTAGGGGATGACTCTGGGGCCAACGTCCTGACTTTC
CASSQDLGDDSGANVLTF
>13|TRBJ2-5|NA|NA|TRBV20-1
TGCAGTGCAACACTTACCGGTGGCGAGACCCAGTACTTC
CSATLTGGETQYF
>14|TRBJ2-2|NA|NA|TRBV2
TGTGCCAGCAGTGGGCCACTAGTGACCGGGGAGCTGTTTTTT
CASSGPLVTGELFF
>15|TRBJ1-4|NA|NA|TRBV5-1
TGCGCCAGCAGCTTGTCGGCAGCAACTAATGAAAAACTGTTTTTT
CASSLSAATNEKLFF
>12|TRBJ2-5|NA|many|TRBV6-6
TGTGCCAGCAACCAAGCAGGGGGGGAGCAGTACTTC
CASNQAGGEQYF
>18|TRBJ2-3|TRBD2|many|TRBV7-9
TGTGCCAGCAGCACCGGGACTAGCGGGCGACCAAGCACAGATACGCAGTATTTT
CASSTGTSGRPSTDTQYF
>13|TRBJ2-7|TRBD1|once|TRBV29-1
TGCAGCGTAGTTTCTTCGACAGGGGGAGTGCAGTACTTC
CSVVSSTGGVQYF
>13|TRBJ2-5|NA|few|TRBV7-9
TGTGCCAGCAGCTTAGCAGCCACCGGAACCCAGTACTTC
CASSLAATGTQYF
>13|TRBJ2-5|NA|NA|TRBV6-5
TGTGCCAGCAGTCCAGACCCGGGGGAGACCCGGTACTTC
CASSPDPGETRYF
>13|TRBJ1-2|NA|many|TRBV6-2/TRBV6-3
TGTGCCAGCATGTCGGAGCCTTATTATGGCTACACCTTC
CASMSEPYYGYTF
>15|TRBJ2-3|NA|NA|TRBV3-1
TGTGCCAGCAGCCAAGAATACACTGGCACAGATACGCAGTATTTT
CASSQEYTGTDTQYF
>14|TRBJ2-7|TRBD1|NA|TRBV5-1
TGCGCCAGCAGTAACTTCGGGACAGACGAACAGCAGTACTTC
CASSNFGTDEQQYF
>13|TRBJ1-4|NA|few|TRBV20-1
TGCAGTGCTAGCGTTGGAACTAATGAAAAACTGTTTTTT
CSASVGTNEKLFF
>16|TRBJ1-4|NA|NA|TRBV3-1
TGTGCCAGCAGCCTGGCGGGGGCTGGAACTAATGAAAAACCGTTTTTT
CASSLAGAGTNEKPFF
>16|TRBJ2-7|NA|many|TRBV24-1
TGTGCCACCAGTGATTTGGATCCGGCGTGGAGCTACGAGCAGTACTTC
CATSDLDPAWSYEQYF
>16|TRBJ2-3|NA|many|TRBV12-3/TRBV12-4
TGTGCCAGCAGTTCTACAGGGCTGGGGGACACAGATACGCAGTATTTT
CASSSTGLGDTDTQYF
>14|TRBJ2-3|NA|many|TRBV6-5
TGTGCCAGCAGAAACCGGGACTTCACAGATACGCAGTATTTT
CASRNRDFTDTQYF
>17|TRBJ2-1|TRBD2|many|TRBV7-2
TGTGCCAGCAGCCCCCCGGGTTTGGCGGGGGGTAACAATGAGCAGTTCTTC
CASSPPGLAGGNNEQFF